These T cell receptor beta chains were read from a single sample in a study of identical twins. MiXCR was run by TCRdb on the 5' RACE reads, yielding one entry per CDR3 protein. The sample includes 1.5 million or so distinct CDR3 sequences, around a third of them seen just once. The sequencing sample was made of cord blood. The source of these receptors is a newborn girl in good health. CDR3s include the opening cysteine and the closing phenylalanine or tryptophan. The D gene is left open where the match is weak. Clone size, where shown, is once, few, many, or a class for clones that have expanded.

d_call	clone_size	j_call	v_call	cdr3_nt	cdr3_aa
-	-	TRBJ2-4	TRBV20-1	TGCAGTGCTAGTAGGCAGGGAAGAGGAAACATTCAGTACTTC	CSASRQGRGNIQYF
TRBD1	-	TRBJ1-2	TRBV20-1	TGCAGTGCTAGAGAGACAGGGAGCCGAAACTATGGCTACACCTTC	CSARETGSRNYGYTF
TRBD2	-	TRBJ2-4	TRBV5-1	TGCGCCAGCAGCTTAGCGGGAGGAGTGGCAAACACTCAGTACTTC	CASSLAGGVANTQYF
TRBD1	-	TRBJ2-5	TRBV10-3	TGTGCCATCAGTATGTACAGGGGAGAGCAGTACTTC	CAISMYRGEQYF
-	-	TRBJ2-5	TRBV20-1	TGCAGTGCTAGGGTAGCGTTCGCCTACAATGGGCAGTACTTC	CSARVAFAYNGQYF
TRBD1	-	TRBJ2-5	TRBV12-3/TRBV12-4	TGTGCCAGCAGTTTGTTTTGGACAGGGGCTTGGGAGACCCAGTACTTC	CASSLFWTGAWETQYF
TRBD1	few	TRBJ2-3	TRBV15	TGTGCCACCAGCAGAGATCATGGGACAGGGTACACAGATACGCAGTATTTT	CATSRDHGTGYTDTQYF
TRBD1	once	TRBJ2-3	TRBV20-1	TGCAGTGCTAGAGCTCGACAGGGGCTTAGCACAGATACGCAGTATTTT	CSARARQGLSTDTQYF
-	-	TRBJ1-5	TRBV20-1	TGCAGTGCTAGCGGGGGGTGGAATCAGCCCCAGCATTTT	CSASGGWNQPQHF
-	once	TRBJ2-7	TRBV5-1	TGCGCCAGCAGCTTCCGGGGGACTGGCCCCTACGAGCAGTACTTC	CASSFRGTGPYEQYF
-	-	TRBJ2-5	TRBV7-9	TGTGCCAGCAGCTTAGGGGCTAGTGGGGGTTTTGAGCAGTACTTC	CASSLGASGGFEQYF
-	-	TRBJ1-1	TRBV2	TGTGCCAGCAGGGAGAGGGGGGGGCTAACGATCATGAACACTGAAGCTTTCTTT	CASRERGGLTIMNTEAFF
-	-	TRBJ2-1	TRBV7-9	TGTGCCAGCAGCCCAAGGCGACAGGTCTCCTACAATGAGCAGTTCTTC	CASSPRRQVSYNEQFF
TRBD2	-	TRBJ2-5	TRBV7-9	TGTGCCAGCAGTCCAAGACTAGCGGGCCCCGCCCAAGAGACCCAGTACTTC	CASSPRLAGPAQETQYF
TRBD2	few	TRBJ2-1	TRBV6-2/TRBV6-3	TGTGCCAGCAGTTACGCTGGACTAGCGGGGTCCTACAATGAGCAGTTCTTC	CASSYAGLAGSYNEQFF
TRBD1	-	TRBJ1-6	TRBV20-1	TGCAGTGCTCTCTCACAGGGGGCCCAGAATTCACCCCTCCACTTT	CSALSQGAQNSPLHF
-	-	TRBJ1-2	TRBV27	TGTGCCAGCAGTTTAACGGGGGCGGGGGCCTATGGCTACACCTTC	CASSLTGAGAYGYTF
-	-	TRBJ1-4	TRBV20-1	TGCAGTGCTAGGGGGAGGAGATTGGCAACTAATGGAAAACTGTTTTTT	CSARGRRLATNGKLFF
TRBD1	-	TRBJ1-1	TRBV11-1	TGTGCCAGCAGCCGCCAGGGGGCCCTCACTGAAGCTTTCTTT	CASSRQGALTEAFF
TRBD2	few	TRBJ2-5	TRBV7-9	TGTGCCAGCAGCTTAGTCGCGGGACTAGCGGAGACCCAGTACTTC	CASSLVAGLAETQYF
TRBD1	-	TRBJ2-5	TRBV5-4	TGTGCCAGCAGGGAGCCCGGGACAGGTGAAGAGACCCAGTACTTC	CASREPGTGEETQYF
-	-	TRBJ2-5	TRBV11-2	TGTGCCAGCAGCTTAGTGGGCATGGAGACCCAGTACTTC	CASSLVGMETQYF
TRBD2	-	TRBJ2-1	TRBV9	TGTGCCAGCAGCGTGGGACTAGCGGGACCCAATGAGCAGTTCTTC	CASSVGLAGPNEQFF
-	-	TRBJ2-5	TRBV15	TGTGCCACCAGCAGAGATTGGAGCTTCAATGAGCAGTACTTC	CATSRDWSFNEQYF
TRBD2	-	TRBJ2-7	TRBV10-3	TGTGCCATCAGTGGGACTAGCGGGGCACTTTCCTACGAGCAGTACTTC	CAISGTSGALSYEQYF
-	-	TRBJ1-4	TRBV6-1	TGTGCCAGCAGTGACCAGACCGTAACTAATGAAAAACTGTTTTTT	CASSDQTVTNEKLFF
-	-	TRBJ2-5	TRBV27	TGTGCCAGCAGTTTATCCCAACGGTTAGAGACCCAGTACTTC	CASSLSQRLETQYF
TRBD1	-	TRBJ1-4	TRBV9	TGTGCCAGCAGCGTAGACAGGGGACCTAATGAAAAACTGTTTTTT	CASSVDRGPNEKLFF
-	-	TRBJ2-7	TRBV10-3	TGTGCCATCGGCGGGACACCTGTGAATGAGCAGTACTTC	CAIGGTPVNEQYF
-	few	TRBJ1-2	TRBV6-5	TGTGCCAGCAGTTATTATGGCAGGGACTATGGCTACACCTTC	CASSYYGRDYGYTF
-	few	TRBJ1-6	TRBV6-5	TGTGCCAGCAGTTACTTGCGTCAGACTAATTCACCCCTCCACTTT	CASSYLRQTNSPLHF
-	-	TRBJ2-4	TRBV7-9	TGTGCCAGCAGCTTAGAGGGCAGGGACATTCAGTACTTC	CASSLEGRDIQYF
TRBD2	-	TRBJ2-3	TRBV7-2	TGTGCCAGCAGCCGACTAGCGGGGGGTAGGCAGTATTTT	CASSRLAGGRQYF
TRBD2	-	TRBJ2-1	TRBV4-2	TGTGCCAGCAGCCAAACTATGGGACTAGCGGTGGGTGAGCAGTTCTTC	CASSQTMGLAVGEQFF
TRBD2	-	TRBJ2-1	TRBV3-1	TGTGCCAGCAGCGGCAGCGGGGGTCATCATGCGAATGAGCAGTTCTTC	CASSGSGGHHANEQFF
-	few	TRBJ2-1	TRBV9	TGTGCCAGCAGCCCCTCCGGGGCTAACAATGAGCAGTTCTTC	CASSPSGANNEQFF
-	few	TRBJ2-3	TRBV10-3	TGTGCCATCACCGAGGGGGAGGCAGATACGCAGTATTTT	CAITEGEADTQYF
-	-	TRBJ1-4	TRBV5-1	TGCGCCAGCAGCCCAATGGGCCTGCGTGAAAAACTGTTTTTT	CASSPMGLREKLFF
TRBD1	-	TRBJ2-5	TRBV5-1	TGCGCCAGCAGCGGTGGGGACAGGGGGGAGACCCAGTACTTC	CASSGGDRGETQYF
TRBD1	-	TRBJ1-2	TRBV12-3/TRBV12-4	TGTGCCAGCAGACCTGACAGGGTGATTGGCTACACCTTC	CASRPDRVIGYTF
-	-	TRBJ1-2	TRBV5-4	TGTGCCAGCAGCTTCAGGGCCTCTAACTATGGCTACACCTTC	CASSFRASNYGYTF
-	-	TRBJ2-2	TRBV27	TGTGCCAGCAGTTTCGGGACCCGAGGGACCGGGGAGCTGTTTTTT	CASSFGTRGTGELFF
-	-	TRBJ2-7	TRBV5-1	TGCGCCAGCGGGATGGGGCGCGAGCAGTACTTC	CASGMGREQYF
TRBD2	-	TRBJ2-7	TRBV20-1	TGCAGTGCTAGCTCGGGACTAGCGGGTTCCTACGAGCAGTACTTC	CSASSGLAGSYEQYF
TRBD2	once	TRBJ2-3	TRBV19	TGTGCCAGTAGTGCCCAAGCGGGAATCGGAGATACGCAGTATTTT	CASSAQAGIGDTQYF
-	many	TRBJ1-6	TRBV2	TGTGCCAGCAATTCCCAGGGCTATAATTCACCCCTCCACTTT	CASNSQGYNSPLHF
-	few	TRBJ2-7	TRBV10-3	TGTGCCATCTCGAAGGGAGGACTGATCGCCGACGAGCAGTACTTC	CAISKGGLIADEQYF
-	-	TRBJ2-5	TRBV30	TGTGCCTGGATCAAAGCGGGCGAGCAAGAGACCCAGTACTTC	CAWIKAGEQETQYF